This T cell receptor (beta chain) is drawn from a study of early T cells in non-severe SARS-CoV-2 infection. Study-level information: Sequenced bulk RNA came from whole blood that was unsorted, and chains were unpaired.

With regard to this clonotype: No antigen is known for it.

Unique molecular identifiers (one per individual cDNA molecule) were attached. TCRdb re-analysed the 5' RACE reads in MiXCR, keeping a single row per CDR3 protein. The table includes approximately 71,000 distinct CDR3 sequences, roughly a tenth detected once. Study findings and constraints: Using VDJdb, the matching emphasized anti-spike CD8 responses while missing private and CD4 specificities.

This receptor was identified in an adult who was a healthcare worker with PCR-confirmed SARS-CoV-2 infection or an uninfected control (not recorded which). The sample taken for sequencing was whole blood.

CDR3 amino acids: CASSLFHLTNYGYTF. CDR3 nucleotide sequence: TGTGCCAGCAGTTTGTTTCACTTAACTAACTATGGCTACACCTTC. The chain links TRBV12-3 or TRBV12-4 to TRBJ1-2, with D unresolved. The CDR3 extends over 15 amino acids. Trimming left V 3 bases short and J 0 bases short, with 11 bases between.